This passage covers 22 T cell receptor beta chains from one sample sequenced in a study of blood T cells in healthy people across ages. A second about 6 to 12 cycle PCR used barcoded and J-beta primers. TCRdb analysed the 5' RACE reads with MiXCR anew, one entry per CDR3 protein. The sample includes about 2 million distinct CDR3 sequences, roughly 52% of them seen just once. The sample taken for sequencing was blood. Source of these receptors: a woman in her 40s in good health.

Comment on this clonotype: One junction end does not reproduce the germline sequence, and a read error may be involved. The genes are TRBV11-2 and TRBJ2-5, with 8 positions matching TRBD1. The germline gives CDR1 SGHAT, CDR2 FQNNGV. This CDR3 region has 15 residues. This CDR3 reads CASSLVTGGVESQYF. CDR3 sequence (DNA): TGTGCCAGCAGCTTAGTAACAGGGGGTGTGGAGAGCCAGTACTTC.

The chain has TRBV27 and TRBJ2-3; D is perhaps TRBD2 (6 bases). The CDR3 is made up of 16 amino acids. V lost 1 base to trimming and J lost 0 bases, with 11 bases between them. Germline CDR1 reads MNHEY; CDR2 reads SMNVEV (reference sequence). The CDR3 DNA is TGTGCCAGCAGTTTATATGGGGGGACTAGCACAGATACGCAGTATTTT. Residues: CASSLYGGTSTDTQYF.

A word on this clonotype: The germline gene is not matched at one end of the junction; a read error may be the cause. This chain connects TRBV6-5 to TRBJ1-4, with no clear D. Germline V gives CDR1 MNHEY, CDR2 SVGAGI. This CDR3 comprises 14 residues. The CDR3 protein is CASSLGPFNEKLFF. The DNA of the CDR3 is TGTGCCAGCAGTTTAGGCCCTTTTAATGAAAAGCTGTTTTTT.

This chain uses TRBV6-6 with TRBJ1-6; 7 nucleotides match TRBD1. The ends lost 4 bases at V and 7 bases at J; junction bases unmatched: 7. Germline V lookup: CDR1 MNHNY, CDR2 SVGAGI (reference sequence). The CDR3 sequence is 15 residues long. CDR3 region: CASSWGTDSNSPLHF. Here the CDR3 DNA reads TGTGCCAGCAGTTGGGGGACAGATAGCAATTCACCCCTCCACTTT.

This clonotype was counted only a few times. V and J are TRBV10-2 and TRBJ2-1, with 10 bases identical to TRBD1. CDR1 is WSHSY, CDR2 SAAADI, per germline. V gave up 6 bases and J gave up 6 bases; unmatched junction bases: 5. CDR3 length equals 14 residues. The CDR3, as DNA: TGCGCCAGCAGGCCGGGACAGGGGTTCAATGAGCAGTTCTTC. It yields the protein CASRPGQGFNEQFF.

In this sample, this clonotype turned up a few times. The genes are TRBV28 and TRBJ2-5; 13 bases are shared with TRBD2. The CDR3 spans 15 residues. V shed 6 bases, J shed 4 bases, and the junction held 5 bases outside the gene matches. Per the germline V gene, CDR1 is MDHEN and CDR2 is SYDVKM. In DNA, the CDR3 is TGTGCCAGCAGACTAGCGGGGGGGGGACTAGAGACCCAGTACTTC. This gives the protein CASRLAGGGLETQYF.

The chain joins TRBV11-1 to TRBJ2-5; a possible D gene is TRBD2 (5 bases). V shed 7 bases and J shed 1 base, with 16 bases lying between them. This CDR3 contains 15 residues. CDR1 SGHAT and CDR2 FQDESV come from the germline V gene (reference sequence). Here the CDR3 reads CASTTRGTGQETQYF. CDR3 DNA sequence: TGTGCCAGCACCACCCGGGGAACGGGCCAAGAGACCCAGTACTTC.

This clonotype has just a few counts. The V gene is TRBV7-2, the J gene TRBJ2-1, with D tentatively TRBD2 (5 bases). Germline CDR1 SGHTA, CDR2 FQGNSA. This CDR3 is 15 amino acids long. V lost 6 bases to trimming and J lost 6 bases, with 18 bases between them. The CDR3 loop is CASSHQSGWGNEQFF. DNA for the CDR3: TGTGCCAGCAGTCATCAGTCGGGGTGGGGCAATGAGCAGTTCTTC.

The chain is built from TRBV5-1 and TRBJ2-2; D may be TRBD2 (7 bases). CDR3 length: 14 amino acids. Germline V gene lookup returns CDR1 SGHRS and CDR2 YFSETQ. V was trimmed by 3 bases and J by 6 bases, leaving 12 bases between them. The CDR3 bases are TGCGCCAGCAGCTCGGGGGGCGCGGCCGGGGAGCTGTTTTTT. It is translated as CASSSGGAAGELFF.

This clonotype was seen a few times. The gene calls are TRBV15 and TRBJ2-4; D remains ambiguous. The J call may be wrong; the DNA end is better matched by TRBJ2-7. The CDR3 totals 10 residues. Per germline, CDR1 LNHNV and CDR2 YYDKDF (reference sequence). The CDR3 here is CATSLSEQYF. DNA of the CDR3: TGTGCCACTTCTTTGTCCGAGCAGTACTTC.

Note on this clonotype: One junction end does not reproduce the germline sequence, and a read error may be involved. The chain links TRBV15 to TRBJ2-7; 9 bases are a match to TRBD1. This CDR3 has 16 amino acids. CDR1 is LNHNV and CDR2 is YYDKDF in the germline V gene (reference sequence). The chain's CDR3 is CATSRDLGTGIYGQYF. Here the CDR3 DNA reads TGTGCCACCAGCAGAGATCTCGGGACAGGGATCTACGGGCAGTACTTC.

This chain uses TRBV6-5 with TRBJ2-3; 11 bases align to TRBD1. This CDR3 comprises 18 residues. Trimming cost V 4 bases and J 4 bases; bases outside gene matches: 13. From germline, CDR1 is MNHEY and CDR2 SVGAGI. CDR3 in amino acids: CASSCSRRTGGLADTQYF. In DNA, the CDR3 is TGTGCCAGCAGTTGCTCCCGTCGGACAGGGGGCTTGGCAGATACGCAGTATTTT.

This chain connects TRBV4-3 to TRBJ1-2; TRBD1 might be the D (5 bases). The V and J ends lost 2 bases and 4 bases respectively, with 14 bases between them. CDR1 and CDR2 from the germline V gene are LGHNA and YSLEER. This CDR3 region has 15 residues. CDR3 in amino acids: CASSQSRVQGYGYTF. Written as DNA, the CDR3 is TGCGCCAGCAGCCAATCCAGGGTTCAGGGCTATGGCTACACCTTC.

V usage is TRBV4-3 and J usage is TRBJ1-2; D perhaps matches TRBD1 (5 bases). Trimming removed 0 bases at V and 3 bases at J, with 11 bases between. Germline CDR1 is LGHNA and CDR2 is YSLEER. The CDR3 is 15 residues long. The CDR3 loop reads CASSQDAWGDYGYTF. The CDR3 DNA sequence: TGCGCCAGCAGCCAAGATGCCTGGGGGGACTATGGCTACACCTTC.

For the CDR3, the DNA is TGCGCCAGCAAGGCAGTAGATACGCAGTATTTT. This encodes CASKAVDTQYF. V gene TRBV5-1 combines with J gene TRBJ2-3; no definite D call. Germline V gives CDR1 SGHRS, CDR2 YFSETQ. The CDR3 is made up of 11 amino acids. With 6 bases removed from V and 5 bases from J, the gap between germline ends came to 7 bases.

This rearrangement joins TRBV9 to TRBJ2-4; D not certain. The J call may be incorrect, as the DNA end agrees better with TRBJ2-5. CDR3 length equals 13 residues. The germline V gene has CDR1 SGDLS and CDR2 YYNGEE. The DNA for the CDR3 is TGTGCCAGCAGCGGGGGTCCGAAAGAGACCCAGTACTTC. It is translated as CASSGGPKETQYF.

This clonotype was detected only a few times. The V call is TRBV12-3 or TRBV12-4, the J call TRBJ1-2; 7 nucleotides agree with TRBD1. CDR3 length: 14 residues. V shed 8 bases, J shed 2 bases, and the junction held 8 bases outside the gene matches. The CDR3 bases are TGTGCCAGCCGCCCCACGGGACAGAACTATGGCTACACCTTC. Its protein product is CASRPTGQNYGYTF.

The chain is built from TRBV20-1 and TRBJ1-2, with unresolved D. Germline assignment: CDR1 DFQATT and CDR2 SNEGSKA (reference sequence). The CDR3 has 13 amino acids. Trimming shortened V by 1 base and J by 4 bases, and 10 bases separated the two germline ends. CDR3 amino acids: CSARGRVSYGYTF. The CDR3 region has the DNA TGCAGTGCTAGAGGACGGGTCAGCTATGGCTACACCTTC.

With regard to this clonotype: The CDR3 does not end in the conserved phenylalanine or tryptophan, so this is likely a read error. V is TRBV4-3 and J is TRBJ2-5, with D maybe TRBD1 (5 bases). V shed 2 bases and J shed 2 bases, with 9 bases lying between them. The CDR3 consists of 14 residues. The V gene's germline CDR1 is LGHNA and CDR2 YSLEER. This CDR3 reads CASSQLGQQETQYC. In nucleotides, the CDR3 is TGCGCCAGCAGCCAACTAGGACAACAAGAGACCCAGTACTGC.

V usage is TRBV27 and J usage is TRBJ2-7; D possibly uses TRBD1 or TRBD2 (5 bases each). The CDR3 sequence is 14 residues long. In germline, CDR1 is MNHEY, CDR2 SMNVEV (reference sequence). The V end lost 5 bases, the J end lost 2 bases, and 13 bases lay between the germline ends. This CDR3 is CASSGGGIAYEQYF. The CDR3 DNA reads TGTGCCAGCAGTGGGGGTGGGATAGCCTACGAGCAGTACTTC.

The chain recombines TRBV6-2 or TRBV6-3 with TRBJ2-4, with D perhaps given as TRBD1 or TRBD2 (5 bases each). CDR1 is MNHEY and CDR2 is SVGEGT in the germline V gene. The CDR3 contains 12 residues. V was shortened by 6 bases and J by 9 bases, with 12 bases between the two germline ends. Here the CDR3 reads CASRDDGAIQYF. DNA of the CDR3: TGTGCCAGCAGAGACGACGGGGCCATTCAGTACTTC.

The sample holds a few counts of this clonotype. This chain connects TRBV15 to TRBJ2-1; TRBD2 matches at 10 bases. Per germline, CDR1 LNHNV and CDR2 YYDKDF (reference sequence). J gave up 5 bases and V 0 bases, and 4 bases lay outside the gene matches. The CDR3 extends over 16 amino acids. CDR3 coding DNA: TGTGCCACCAGCAGAGATATAGCGGGGGGTAACAATGAGCAGTTCTTC. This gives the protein CATSRDIAGGNNEQFF.